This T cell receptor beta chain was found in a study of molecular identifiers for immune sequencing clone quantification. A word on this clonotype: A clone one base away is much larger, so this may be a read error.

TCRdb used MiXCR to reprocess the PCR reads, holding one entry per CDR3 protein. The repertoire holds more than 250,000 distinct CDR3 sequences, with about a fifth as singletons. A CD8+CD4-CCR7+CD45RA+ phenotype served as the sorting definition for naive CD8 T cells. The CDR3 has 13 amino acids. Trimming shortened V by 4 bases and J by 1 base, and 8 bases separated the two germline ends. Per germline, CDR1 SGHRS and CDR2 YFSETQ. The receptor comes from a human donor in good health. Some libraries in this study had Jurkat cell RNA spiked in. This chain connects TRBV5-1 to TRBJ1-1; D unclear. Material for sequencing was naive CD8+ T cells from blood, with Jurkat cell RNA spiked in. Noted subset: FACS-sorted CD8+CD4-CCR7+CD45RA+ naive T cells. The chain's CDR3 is CASSLESNTEAFF. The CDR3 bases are TGCGCCAGCAGCCTCGAATCGAACACTGAAGCTTTCTTT. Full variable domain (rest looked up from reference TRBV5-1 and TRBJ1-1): KAGVTQTPRYLIKTRGQQVTLSCSPISGHRSVSWYQQTPGQGLQFLFEYFSETQRNKGNFPGRFSGRQFSNSRSEMNVSTLELGDSALYLCASSLESNTEAFFGQGTRLTVV.